This T cell receptor (beta chain) was identified during a study of Ad26.COV2.S vaccination and SARS-CoV-2 variants. As for treatment: about 20 received Ad26.COV2.S at low or high dose, single or two shots; about 5 received placebo; per-sample allocation not given. After the first vaccine or placebo injection, samples were drawn on day 63. The sample came from a Boston adult aged 18-55 years. The CDR3 runs to 13 residues. V gave up 3 bases and J gave up 5 bases, with 10 bases separating them. CDR1 is MGHDK, CDR2 SYGVNS, per germline. Data came from immunoSEQ multiplex PCR; TCRdb stores just in-frame clones and leaves some out. The sample holds about 370,000 clones, around 85% seen once.

The sequence was obtained from a person between 18 and 65 years old who received the Ad26.COV2.S COVID-19 vaccine or a placebo. Sequenced here: peripheral blood, sampled in a trial of Ad26.COV2.S vaccine versus placebo. This rearrangement joins TRBV25-1 to TRBJ2-5, with D perhaps given as TRBD1 or TRBD2 (5 bases each). CDR3 sequence (DNA): TGTGCCAGCAGTGACGCCGGGGCGGAGACCCAGTACTTC. It specifies CASSDAGAETQYF.